This T cell receptor (beta chain) came from a study of T cell clones after liver transplantation. Study-level findings and limits: Migration into the graft, not deletion, may explain lost graft donor-reactive T cells.

Trimming pared 5 bases from V and 4 bases from J, leaving 17 bases between. The CDR3 extends over 15 amino acids. Germline-derived CDR1 and CDR2 are MNHNS and SASEGT. TCRdb keeps only in-frame clones here, not all; method: immunoSEQ multiplex PCR. The data contain about 120,000 clones, 90% of them singletons. This clone was seen just once. Its antigen is undetermined. The specimen comprised CD4+ T cells from blood, sampled 12 months after liver transplant. The TCR was taken from a human patient who received a liver transplant. The graft donor may have contributed some T cells. The J gene is TRBJ2-5, the V gene TRBV6-1; D is perhaps TRBD2 (5 bases). In DNA form, the CDR3 reads TGTGCCAGCAGTACCGTCGCGGGCCGAGGAGAGACCCAGTACTTC. It yields the protein CASSTVAGRGETQYF.